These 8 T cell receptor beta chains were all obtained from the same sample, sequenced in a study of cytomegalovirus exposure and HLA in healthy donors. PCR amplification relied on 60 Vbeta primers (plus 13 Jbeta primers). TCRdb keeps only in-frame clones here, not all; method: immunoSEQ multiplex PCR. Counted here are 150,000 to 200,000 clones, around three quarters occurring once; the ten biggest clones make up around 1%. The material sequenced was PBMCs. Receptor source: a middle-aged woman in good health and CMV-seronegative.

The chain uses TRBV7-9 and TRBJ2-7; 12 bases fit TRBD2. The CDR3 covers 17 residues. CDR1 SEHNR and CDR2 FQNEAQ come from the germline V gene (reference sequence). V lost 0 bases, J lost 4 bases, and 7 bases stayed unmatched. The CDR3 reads CASSLAPTTSGGYEQYF. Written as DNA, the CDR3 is TGTGCCAGCAGCTTAGCGCCCACGACTAGCGGGGGATACGAGCAGTACTTC.

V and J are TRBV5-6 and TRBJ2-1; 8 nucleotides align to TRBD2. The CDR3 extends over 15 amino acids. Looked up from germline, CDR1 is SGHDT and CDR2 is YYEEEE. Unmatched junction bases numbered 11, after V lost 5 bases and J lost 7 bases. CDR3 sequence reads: CASSLAPGGQNEQFF. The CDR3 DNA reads TGTGCCAGCAGTTTAGCCCCGGGAGGGCAAAATGAGCAGTTCTTC.

The CDR3: CARSDSKGPNNTGELFF. CDR3 coding DNA: TGTGCCAGATCGGACAGTAAGGGCCCGAATAACACCGGGGAGCTGTTTTTT. The chain recombines TRBV19 with TRBJ2-2; perhaps TRBD1 as D (6 bases). Germline lookup yields CDR1 LNHDA and CDR2 SQIVND (reference sequence). The CDR3 contains 17 residues. V dropped 9 bases and J dropped 2 bases, with 22 bases sitting between them.

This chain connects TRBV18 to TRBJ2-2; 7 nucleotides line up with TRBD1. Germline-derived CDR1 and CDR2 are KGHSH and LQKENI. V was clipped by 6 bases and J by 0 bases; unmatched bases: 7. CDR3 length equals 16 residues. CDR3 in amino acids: CASSRRQGSNTGELFF. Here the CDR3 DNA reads TGTGCCAGCTCTCGCCGACAGGGATCGAACACCGGGGAGCTGTTTTTT.

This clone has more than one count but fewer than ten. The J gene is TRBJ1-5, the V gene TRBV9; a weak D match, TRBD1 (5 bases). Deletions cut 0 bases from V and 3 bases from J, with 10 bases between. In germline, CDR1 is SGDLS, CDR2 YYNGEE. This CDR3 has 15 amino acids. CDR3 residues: CASSVAGADNQPQHF. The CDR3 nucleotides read TGTGCCAGCAGCGTAGCTGGGGCGGACAATCAGCCCCAGCATTTT.

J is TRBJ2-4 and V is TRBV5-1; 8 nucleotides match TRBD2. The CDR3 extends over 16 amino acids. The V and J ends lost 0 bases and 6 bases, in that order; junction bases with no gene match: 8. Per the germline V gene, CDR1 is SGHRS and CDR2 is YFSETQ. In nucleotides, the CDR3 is TGCGCCAGCAGCTTGGCAAGCGGGAGCGAACTAAACATTCAGTACTTC. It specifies CASSLASGSELNIQYF.

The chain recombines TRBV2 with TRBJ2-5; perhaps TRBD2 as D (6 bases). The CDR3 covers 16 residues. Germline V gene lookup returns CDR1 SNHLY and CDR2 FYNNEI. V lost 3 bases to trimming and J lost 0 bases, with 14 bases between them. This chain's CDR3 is CASSEGGARYQETQYF. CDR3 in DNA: TGTGCCAGCAGTGAGGGCGGGGCCAGATACCAAGAGACCCAGTACTTC.

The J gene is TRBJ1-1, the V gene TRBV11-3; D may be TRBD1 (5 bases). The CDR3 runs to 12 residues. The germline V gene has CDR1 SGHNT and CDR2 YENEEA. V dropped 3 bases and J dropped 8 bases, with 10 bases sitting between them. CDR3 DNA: TGTGCCAGCAGCTTGGGGCCGGTGGAAGCTTTCTTT. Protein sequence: CASSLGPVEAFF.